Listed below are T cell receptor beta chains from one sample, sequenced in a study of tumor and adjacent non-tumor tissue in lung cancer. TCRdb passed the multiplex PCR reads through MiXCR, listing each CDR3 protein once. The sample yields over 100,000 distinct CDR3 sequences, about 75% seen once. Sequenced input: lung tumor tissue. The receptors stem from a woman aged 55-69 years with non-small cell lung cancer. CDR3s include the opening cysteine and the closing phenylalanine or tryptophan. Fields, in order: J gene, V gene, D gene, clone size, CDR3 DNA, CDR3 protein. The D gene is left open where the match is weak. For some rows the clone size is stated as once, few or many, or as a class when expanded; others skip it.

>TRBJ1-1|TRBV30|NA|once
TGTGCCTGGAGTGTAGGGGATGGGACCGAAGCTTTCTTT
CAWSVGDGTEAFF
>TRBJ2-4|TRBV4-1|TRBD2|NA
TGCGCCAGCAGCCAGAACCTCGGGAGGGCCGAAAATATTCAGTACTTC
CASSQNLGRAENIQYF
>TRBJ2-7|TRBV20-1|NA|NA
TGCACTGCGAGAATCACCACCCTGTCGATAGGGGATTACGAGCAGTACTTC
CTARITTLSIGDYEQYF
>TRBJ2-1|TRBV20-1|TRBD2|NA
TGCACTGTGGGGACTAGCGGGAGGAATGAGCAGTTCTTC
CTVGTSGRNEQFF
>TRBJ2-5|TRBV5-4|TRBD1|many
TGTGCCAGCAGCAACGACAGGGGGTTGATAGAGACCCAGTACTTC
CASSNDRGLIETQYF
>TRBJ1-1|TRBV20-1|NA|NA
TGCAGTGCTCCCAAAGAAGGGGACTCCGTGAATACTGAAGCTTTCTTT
CSAPKEGDSVNTEAFF
>TRBJ1-2|TRBV4-1|NA|NA
TGCGCCAGCAGCCAAGATTCGGAGATAGGGGCTGGCTACGCCTTC
CASSQDSEIGAGYAF
>TRBJ1-2|TRBV29-1|NA|NA
TGCAGCATGAATCCGACAGGAGGAGAGAATGGCTACACCTTC
CSMNPTGGENGYTF
>TRBJ1-5|TRBV9|NA|NA
TGTGCCAGCAGCGTAGGCAGCTATCAGCCCCAGCATTTT
CASSVGSYQPQHF
>TRBJ2-5|TRBV28|TRBD1|medium-sized
TGTGCCAGCAGTTCCTTAGACAGGGAAAAAGAGACCCAGTACTTC
CASSSLDREKETQYF
>TRBJ2-3|TRBV7-8|NA|NA
TGTGCCAGCATCAATCTGACAAGACGGGGAGATATGCAGTATTTT
CASINLTRRGDMQYF
>TRBJ1-1|TRBV4-1|NA|NA
TGCGCAAGCAACCAACATATCATCCACACTGAAGCTTTCTTT
CASNQHIIHTEAFF
>TRBJ1-1|TRBV11-3|NA|NA
TGTGCCAGCCTGGCCCAGGACCTGAACACTGAAGCATTCTTT
CASLAQDLNTEAFF
>TRBJ2-1|TRBV20-1|NA|NA
TGCAGTGCTAGAGATTGGAGGGCAGAGCAGTTCTTC
CSARDWRAEQFF
>TRBJ2-1|TRBV5-1|NA|many
TGCGCCAGCAGCCCGGAGGTGCAGGCGCAATACAATGAGCAGTTCTTC
CASSPEVQAQYNEQFF
>TRBJ2-1|TRBV12-3/TRBV12-4|TRBD2|NA
TGTGCCAGCAAGGAGACGGGAGGATCCGTTGAGCAGTTCTTC
CASKETGGSVEQFF
>TRBJ2-7|TRBV11-2|TRBD1|NA
TGTGCCAGCACCTTATCCACCGGGACAGCCGTGCAATACTTC
CASTLSTGTAVQYF
>TRBJ1-3|TRBV11-3|NA|NA
TGTGCCAGCAGGACTGACAGGATGGCTAGAAACACCATATATTTT
CASRTDRMARNTIYF
>TRBJ2-6|TRBV6-2/TRBV6-3|NA|NA
TGTGCCAGCAGTTACTCAAGCTCTGAGGCCAACGTCCTGACTTTC
CASSYSSSEANVLTF
>TRBJ2-4|TRBV28|NA|few
TGTGCCAGCAGTTCGAGTCAGGCGGACAAAAACATTCAGTACTTC
CASSSSQADKNIQYF
>TRBJ2-1|TRBV20-1|NA|many
TGCAGTGCTAGAGAAGATGGCCATGAGCAGTTCTTC
CSAREDGHEQFF
>TRBJ2-7|TRBV10-3|TRBD2|NA
TGTGCCAGTCAACTAGCGGGTTCCTACGAGCAGTACTTC
CASQLAGSYEQYF
>TRBJ2-7|TRBV5-1|NA|NA
TGCGTCTGCAGCTTGGCCGAGGTCGTAGGGAACTACGAGCAGTACTTC
CVCSLAEVVGNYEQYF
>TRBJ2-3|TRBV5-5|NA|many
TGTGCCAGCAGCTCGGGACTTTACACAGATACGCAGTATTTT
CASSSGLYTDTQYF
>TRBJ2-1|TRBV18|NA|NA
TGTGCCAGCTCACCACTGAGCAATGAGCAGTTCTTC
CASSPLSNEQFF
>TRBJ1-2|TRBV12-3/TRBV12-4|TRBD1|NA
TGTGCCAGCAGTCCACGGACAGGAGGGGGTGGCTACACCTTC
CASSPRTGGGGYTF
>TRBJ1-1|TRBV5-4|NA|many
TGTGCCAGCAGCTTGGCGGACAACACTGAAGCTTTCTTT
CASSLADNTEAFF
>TRBJ2-1|TRBV20-1|TRBD1|many
TGCAGTGCCCCGTCAGTGACAGGGGTCTCGCATGAGCAGTTCTTC
CSAPSVTGVSHEQFF
>TRBJ1-5|TRBV6-5|NA|NA
TGTGCCAGCAGTTATCCCGACACAGGTGCGCAGCATTTT
CASSYPDTGAQHF
>TRBJ2-2|TRBV11-2|NA|NA
TGTACCAGTAGCTCTCCCCAGGGGGGGCGGAACACCGGGGAGTTGTTTTTT
CTSSSPQGGRNTGELFF
>TRBJ2-3|TRBV20-1|NA|NA
TGCAGTACCCAATGTGGACGGACAGATACGCAGTATTTT
CSTQCGRTDTQYF